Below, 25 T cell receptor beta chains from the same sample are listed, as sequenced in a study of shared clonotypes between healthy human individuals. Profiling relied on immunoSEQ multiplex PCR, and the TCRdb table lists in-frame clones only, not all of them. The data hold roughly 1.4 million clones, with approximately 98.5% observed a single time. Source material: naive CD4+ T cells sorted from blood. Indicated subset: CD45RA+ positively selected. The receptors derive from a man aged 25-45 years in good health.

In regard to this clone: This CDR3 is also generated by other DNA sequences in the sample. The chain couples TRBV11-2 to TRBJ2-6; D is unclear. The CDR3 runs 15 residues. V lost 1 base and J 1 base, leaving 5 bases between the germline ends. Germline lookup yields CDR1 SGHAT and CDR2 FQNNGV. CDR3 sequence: CASSLGRSGANVLTF. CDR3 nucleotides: TGTGCCAGCAGCTTAGGGCGGTCTGGGGCCAACGTCCTGACTTTC.

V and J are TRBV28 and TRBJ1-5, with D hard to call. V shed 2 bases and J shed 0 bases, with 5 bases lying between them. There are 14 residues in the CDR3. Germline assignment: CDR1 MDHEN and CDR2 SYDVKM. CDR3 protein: CASSLTDSNQPQHF. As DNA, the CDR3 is TGTGCCAGCAGTTTAACGGATAGCAATCAGCCCCAGCATTTT. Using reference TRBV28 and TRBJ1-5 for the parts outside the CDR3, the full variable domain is DVKVTQSSRYLVKRTGEKVFLECVQDMDHENMFWYRQDPGLGLRLIYFSYDVKMKEKGDIPEGYSVSREKKERFSLILESASTNQTSMYLCASSLTDSNQPQHFGDGTRLSIL.

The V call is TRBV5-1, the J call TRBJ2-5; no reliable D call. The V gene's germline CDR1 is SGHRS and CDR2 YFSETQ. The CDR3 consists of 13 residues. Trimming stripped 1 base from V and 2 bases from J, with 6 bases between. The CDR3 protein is CASSLFMQETQYF. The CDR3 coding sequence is TGCGCCAGCAGCTTGTTTATGCAAGAGACCCAGTACTTC.

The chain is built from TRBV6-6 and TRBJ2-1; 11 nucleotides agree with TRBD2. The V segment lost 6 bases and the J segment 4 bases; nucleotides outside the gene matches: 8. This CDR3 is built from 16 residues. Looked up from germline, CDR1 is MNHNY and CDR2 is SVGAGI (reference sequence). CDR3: CASRDLAGGPYNEQFF. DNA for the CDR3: TGTGCCAGCAGGGACCTAGCGGGAGGACCTTACAATGAGCAGTTCTTC.

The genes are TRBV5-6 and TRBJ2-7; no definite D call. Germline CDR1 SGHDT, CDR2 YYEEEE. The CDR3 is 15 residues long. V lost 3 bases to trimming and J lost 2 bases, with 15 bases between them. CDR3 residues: CASSSVWAVTYEQYF. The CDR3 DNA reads TGTGCCAGCAGCTCCGTTTGGGCAGTAACCTACGAGCAGTACTTC.

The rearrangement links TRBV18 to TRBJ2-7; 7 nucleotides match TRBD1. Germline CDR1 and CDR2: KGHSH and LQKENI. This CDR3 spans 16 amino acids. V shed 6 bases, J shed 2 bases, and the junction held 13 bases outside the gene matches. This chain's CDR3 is CASSQSDRERTYEQYF. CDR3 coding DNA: TGTGCCAGCTCGCAAAGCGACAGGGAACGGACCTACGAGCAGTACTTC.

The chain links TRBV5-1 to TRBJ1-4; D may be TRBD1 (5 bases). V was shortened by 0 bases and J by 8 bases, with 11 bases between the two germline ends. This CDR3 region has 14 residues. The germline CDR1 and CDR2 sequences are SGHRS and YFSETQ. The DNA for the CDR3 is TGCGCCAGCAGCTTGGGTACAGGTTCGGAAAAACTGTTTTTT. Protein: CASSLGTGSEKLFF.

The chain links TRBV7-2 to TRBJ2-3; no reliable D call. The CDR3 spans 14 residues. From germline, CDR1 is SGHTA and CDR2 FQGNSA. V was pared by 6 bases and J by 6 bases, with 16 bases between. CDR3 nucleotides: TGTGCCAGCAGAAACCTCGAGAGCTCGGATACGCAGTATTTT. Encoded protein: CASRNLESSDTQYF. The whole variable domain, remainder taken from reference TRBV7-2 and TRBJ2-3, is GAGVSQSPSNKVTEKGKDVELRCDPISGHTALYWYRQSLGQGLEFLIYFQGNSAPDKSGLPSDRFSAERTGGSVSTLTIQRTQQEDSAVYLCASRNLESSDTQYFGPGTRLTVL.

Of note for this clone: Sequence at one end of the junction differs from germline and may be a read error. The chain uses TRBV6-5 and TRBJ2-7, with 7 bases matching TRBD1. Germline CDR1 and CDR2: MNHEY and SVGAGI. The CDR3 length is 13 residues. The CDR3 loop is CASRTPWDSQSNF. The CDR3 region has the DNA TGTGCCAGCAGGACCCCCTGGGACAGCCAGAGTAACTTC.

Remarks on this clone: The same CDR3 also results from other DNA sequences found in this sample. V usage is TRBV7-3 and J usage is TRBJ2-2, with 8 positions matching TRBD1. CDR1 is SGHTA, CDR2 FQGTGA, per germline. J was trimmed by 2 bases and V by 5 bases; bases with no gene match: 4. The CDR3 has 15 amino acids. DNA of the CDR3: TGTGCCAGCAGCACTGGGACAGGCAACACCGGGGAGCTGTTTTTT. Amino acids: CASSTGTGNTGELFF.

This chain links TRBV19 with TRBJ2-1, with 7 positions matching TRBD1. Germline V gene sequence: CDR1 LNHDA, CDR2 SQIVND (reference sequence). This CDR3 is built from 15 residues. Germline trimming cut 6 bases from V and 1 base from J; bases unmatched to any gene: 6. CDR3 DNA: TGTGCCAGTAGCGAGACAGGGTTATCCTACAATGAGCAGTTCTTC. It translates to CASSETGLSYNEQFF.

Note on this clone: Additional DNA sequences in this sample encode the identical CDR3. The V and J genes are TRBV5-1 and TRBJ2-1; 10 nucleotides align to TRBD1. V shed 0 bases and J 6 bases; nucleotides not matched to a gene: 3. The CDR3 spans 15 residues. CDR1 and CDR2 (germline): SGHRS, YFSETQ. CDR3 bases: TGCGCCAGCAGCTTGGGACAGGGGGCGGGCAATGAGCAGTTCTTC. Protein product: CASSLGQGAGNEQFF.

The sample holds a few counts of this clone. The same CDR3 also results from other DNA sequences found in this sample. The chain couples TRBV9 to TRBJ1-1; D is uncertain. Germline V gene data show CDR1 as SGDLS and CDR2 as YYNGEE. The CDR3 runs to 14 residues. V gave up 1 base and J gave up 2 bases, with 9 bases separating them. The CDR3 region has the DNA TGTGCCAGCAGCGTAATAGGTGGAAACACTGAAGCTTTCTTT. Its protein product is CASSVIGGNTEAFF.

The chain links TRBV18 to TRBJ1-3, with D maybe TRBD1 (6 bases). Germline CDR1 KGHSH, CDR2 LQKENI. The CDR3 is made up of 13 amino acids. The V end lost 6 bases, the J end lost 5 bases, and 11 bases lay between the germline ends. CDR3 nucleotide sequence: TGTGCCAGCTCGCCGGGACAAAGAAACACCATATATTTT. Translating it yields CASSPGQRNTIYF. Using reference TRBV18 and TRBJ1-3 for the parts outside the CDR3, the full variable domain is NAGVMQNPRHLVRRRGQEARLRCSPMKGHSHVYWYRQLPEEGLKFMVYLQKENIIDESGMPKERFSAEFPKEGPSILRIQQVVRGDSAAYFCASSPGQRNTIYFGEGSWLTVV.

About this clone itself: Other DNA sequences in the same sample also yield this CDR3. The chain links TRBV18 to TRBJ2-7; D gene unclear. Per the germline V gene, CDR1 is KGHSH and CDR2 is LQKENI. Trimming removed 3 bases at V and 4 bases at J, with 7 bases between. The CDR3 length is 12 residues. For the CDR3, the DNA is TGTGCCAGCTCACCCGGACCGTACGAGCAGTACTTC. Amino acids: CASSPGPYEQYF.

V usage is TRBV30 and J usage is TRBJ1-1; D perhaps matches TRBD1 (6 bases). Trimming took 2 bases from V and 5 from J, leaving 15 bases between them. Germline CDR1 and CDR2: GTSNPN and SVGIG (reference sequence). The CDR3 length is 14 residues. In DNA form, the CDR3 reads TGTGCCTGGAGTCCCGGGACACTTCGGACTGAAGCTTTCTTT. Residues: CAWSPGTLRTEAFF.

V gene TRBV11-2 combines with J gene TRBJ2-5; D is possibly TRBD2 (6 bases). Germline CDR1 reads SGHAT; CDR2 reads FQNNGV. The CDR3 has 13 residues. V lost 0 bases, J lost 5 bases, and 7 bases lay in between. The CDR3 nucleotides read TGTGCCAGCAGCTTAGATCGGGGGGAGACCCAGTACTTC. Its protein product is CASSLDRGETQYF.

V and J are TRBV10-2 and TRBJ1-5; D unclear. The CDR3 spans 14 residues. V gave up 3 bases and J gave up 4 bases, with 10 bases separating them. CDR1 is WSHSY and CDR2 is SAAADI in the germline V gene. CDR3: CASSERPLNQPQHF. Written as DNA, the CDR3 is TGCGCCAGCAGTGAAAGGCCCCTAAATCAGCCCCAGCATTTT.

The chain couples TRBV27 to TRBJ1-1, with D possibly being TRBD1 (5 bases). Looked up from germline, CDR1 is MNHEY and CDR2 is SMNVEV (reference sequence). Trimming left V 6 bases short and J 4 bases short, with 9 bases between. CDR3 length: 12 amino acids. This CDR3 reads CASRDRGTEAFF. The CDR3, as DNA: TGTGCCAGCAGAGACAGAGGCACTGAAGCTTTCTTT.

This CDR3 reads CASSLDPSQYF. CDR3 in DNA: TGTGCCAGCAGCTTAGACCCCTCGCAGTATTTT. This chain joins TRBV7-2 and TRBJ2-3; D ambiguous. Germline values: CDR1 SGHTA, CDR2 FQGNSA. The CDR3 sequence is 11 residues long. Deletions cut 1 base from V and 10 bases from J, with 6 bases between. The full variable domain, rest sourced from reference TRBV7-2 and TRBJ2-3, is GAGVSQSPSNKVTEKGKDVELRCDPISGHTALYWYRQSLGQGLEFLIYFQGNSAPDKSGLPSDRFSAERTGGSVSTLTIQRTQQEDSAVYLCASSLDPSQYFGPGTRLTVL.

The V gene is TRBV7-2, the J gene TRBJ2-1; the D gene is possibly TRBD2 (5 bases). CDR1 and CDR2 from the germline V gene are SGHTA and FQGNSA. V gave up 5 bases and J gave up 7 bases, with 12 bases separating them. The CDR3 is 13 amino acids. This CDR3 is CASSRDRENEQFF. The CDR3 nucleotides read TGTGCCAGCAGCAGGGATAGGGAGAATGAGCAGTTCTTC.

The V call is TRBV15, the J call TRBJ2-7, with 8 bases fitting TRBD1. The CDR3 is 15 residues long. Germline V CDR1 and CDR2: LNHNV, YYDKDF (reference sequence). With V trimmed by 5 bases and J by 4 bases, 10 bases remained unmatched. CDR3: CATSLGQGVLYEQYF. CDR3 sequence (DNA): TGTGCCACCAGCCTCGGACAGGGAGTTTTATACGAGCAGTACTTC.

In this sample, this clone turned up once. The CDR3 reads CASSGRENEQYF. The CDR3 DNA is TGTGCCAGCTCTGGGAGGGAGAACGAGCAGTACTTC. The chain joins TRBV18 to TRBJ2-7; TRBD2 matches at 7 bases. The V gene end was trimmed by 6 bases and the J gene end by 5 bases; junction bases not matched to a gene: 4. Germline V gives CDR1 KGHSH, CDR2 LQKENI. This CDR3 region has 12 residues.

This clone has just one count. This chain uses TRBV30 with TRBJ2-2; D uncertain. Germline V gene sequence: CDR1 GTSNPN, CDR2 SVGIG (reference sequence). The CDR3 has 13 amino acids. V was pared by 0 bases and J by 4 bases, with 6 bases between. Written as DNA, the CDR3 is TGTGCCTGGAGTGTCCTGATCACCGGGGAGCTGTTTTTT. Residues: CAWSVLITGELFF.

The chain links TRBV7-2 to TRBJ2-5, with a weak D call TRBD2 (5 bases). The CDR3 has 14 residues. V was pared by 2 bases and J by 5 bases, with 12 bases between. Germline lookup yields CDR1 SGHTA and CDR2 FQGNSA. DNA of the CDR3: TGTGCCAGCAGCTTACGGGGAACCTCGGAGACCCAGTACTTC. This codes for CASSLRGTSETQYF. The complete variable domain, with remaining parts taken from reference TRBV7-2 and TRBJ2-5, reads GAGVSQSPSNKVTEKGKDVELRCDPISGHTALYWYRQSLGQGLEFLIYFQGNSAPDKSGLPSDRFSAERTGGSVSTLTIQRTQQEDSAVYLCASSLRGTSETQYFGPGTRLLVL.